This T cell receptor (beta chain) emerged from a study of monozygotic twins with inflammatory bowel disease. The CDR3 extends over 16 amino acids. Germline assignment: CDR1 MNHEY and CDR2 SVGAGI. Each CDR3 protein gets one entry in TCRdb, which reprocessed the 5' RACE reads and gives no DNA. The sample's table shows 300,000 to 350,000 distinct CDR3 sequences. The V and J genes are TRBV6-5 and TRBJ2-2; as DNA is missing, the TRBD2 call by TCRdb cannot be tested. This TCR was recovered from a human donor with ulcerative colitis or Crohn's disease, or a healthy co-twin of an affected twin (not recorded which). The specimen was blood. The chain's CDR3 is CASSYETRANTGELFF.